This entry is about one T cell receptor beta chain. What it binds is unknown. The sample comes from a study of Graves' ophthalmopathy and Graves' hyperthyroidism. Broader study findings: Blood was where most expanded thyroid clonotypes above 0.001 frequency also turned up.

Patients were left out if they had other autoimmune diseases, uncontrolled infections, pregnancy or lactation. V was clipped by 3 bases and J by 0 bases, with 8 bases between them. CDR3 size: 14 residues. Germline CDR1 DFQATT, CDR2 SNEGSKA (reference sequence). Scientists amplified the TCR beta CDR3 regions from RNA transcripts. In the first round, RT-PCR was carried out with HTBI primers, and a multiplex PCR formed the second round. TCRdb recomputed calls from the multiplex PCR reads with MiXCR, one row per CDR3 protein. The sample has 1 million to 1.3 million distinct CDR3 sequences; 35% to 45% are singletons.

The chain uses TRBV20-1 and TRBJ2-2; tentative D call: TRBD1 (5 bases). Sequenced sample: peripheral blood or thyroid tissue (not recorded which). The receptor's source is an adult man with Graves' hyperthyroidism. In DNA form, the CDR3 reads TGCAGTGCTAGGACAGTTTCGAACACCGGGGAGCTGTTTTTT. Encoded protein: CSARTVSNTGELFF.